The 5 T cell receptor beta chains in this list originate from one sample, sequenced in a study of blood T cells in healthy people across ages. It was with a sample-barcoded 5' primer and a J-beta primer mix that a second PCR of roughly 7 to 12 cycles was run. TCRdb used MiXCR to reprocess the 5' RACE reads, holding one entry per CDR3 protein. The top ten clones hold 3% to 4% of a sample with 800,000 or so distinct CDR3 sequences, roughly 25% of them seen once. The data were also submitted as part of a second study, on T cells of mothers and their children.

The sample was blood. The source is a boy aged 5-17 years in good health.

V gene TRBV24-1 combines with J gene TRBJ2-4, with 10 bases matching TRBD1. Germline-derived CDR1 and CDR2 are KGHDR and SFDVKD. Losses at the gene ends were 4 bases for V and 5 bases for J; bases not matched to a gene: 4. There are 15 residues in the CDR3. The CDR3 protein is CATSDSGQGENIQYF. The CDR3 DNA sequence: TGTGCCACCAGTGACTCCGGACAGGGGGAAAACATTCAGTACTTC.

This clonotype has a handful of counts. The J gene is TRBJ2-3, the V gene TRBV20-1; D is perhaps TRBD2 (6 bases). Germline V gene lookup returns CDR1 DFQATT and CDR2 SNEGSKA (reference sequence). Trimming removed 3 bases at V and 5 bases at J, with 18 bases between. The CDR3 loop spans 15 amino acids. CDR3 coding DNA: TGCAGTGCTAGTTACCGGGACTGGGGCTTAGATACGCAGTATTTT. Translation: CSASYRDWGLDTQYF.

This clonotype has just a few counts. This sequence joins TRBV20-1 and TRBJ2-7, with D tentatively TRBD2 (5 bases). Germline lookup yields CDR1 DFQATT and CDR2 SNEGSKA (reference sequence). The V end lost 2 bases, the J end lost 0 bases, and 14 bases lay between the germline ends. The CDR3 loop spans 15 amino acids. Written as DNA, the CDR3 is TGCAGTGCTAGATCCCTAGCAGAGAGCTCCTACGAGCAGTACTTC. This gives the protein CSARSLAESSYEQYF.

This clonotype was recorded many times. The chain is built from TRBV4-1 and TRBJ2-7, with D unresolved. The V gene's germline CDR1 is MGHRA and CDR2 YSYEKL. Trimming pared 0 bases from V and 0 bases from J, leaving 6 bases between. The CDR3 covers 14 residues. The CDR3 sequence: CASSQDGISYEQYF. The CDR3 DNA is TGCGCCAGCAGCCAAGATGGCATCTCCTACGAGCAGTACTTC.

This clonotype came up once. The rearrangement joins TRBV20-1 to TRBJ2-7; 7 positions agree with TRBD2. V shed 3 bases, J shed 0 bases, and the junction held 2 bases outside the gene matches. This CDR3 spans 13 amino acids. Looked up from germline, CDR1 is DFQATT and CDR2 is SNEGSKA (reference sequence). The CDR3 DNA reads as TGCAGTGCTAGGGGGACTATCTCCTACGAGCAGTACTTC. Translation gives CSARGTISYEQYF.